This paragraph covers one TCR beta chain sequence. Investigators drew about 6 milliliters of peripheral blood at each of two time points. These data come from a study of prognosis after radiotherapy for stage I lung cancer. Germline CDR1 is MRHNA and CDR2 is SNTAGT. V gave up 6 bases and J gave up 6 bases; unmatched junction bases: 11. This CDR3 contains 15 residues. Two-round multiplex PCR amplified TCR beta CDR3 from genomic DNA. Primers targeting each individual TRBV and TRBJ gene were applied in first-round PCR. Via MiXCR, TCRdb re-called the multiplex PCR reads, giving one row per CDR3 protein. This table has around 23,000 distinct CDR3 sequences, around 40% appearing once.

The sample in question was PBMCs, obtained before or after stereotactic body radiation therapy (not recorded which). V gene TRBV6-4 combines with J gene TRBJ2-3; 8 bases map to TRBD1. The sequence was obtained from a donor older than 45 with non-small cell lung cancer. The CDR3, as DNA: TGTGCCAGCAGCCCGACAGGGGCCGGTACCGATACGCAGTATTTT. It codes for CASSPTGAGTDTQYF.